This TCR beta chain was sequenced during a study of blood T cell repertoires in COVID-19. Study-level background: Donors in the United States, Italy and Spain gave samples during acute or convalescent COVID-19. The cDNA or gDNA used as material had been derived from T cells, B-cell-depleted T cells, or PBMCs.

Per germline, CDR1 SGHTA and CDR2 FQGNSA. The CDR3 extends over 15 amino acids. V was cut by 5 bases and J by 0 bases, with 13 bases left in between. Methods used by the authors: Estimation of nucleated cell counts was performed using reference gene primer amplification. The method was immunoSEQ multiplex PCR; TCRdb's version includes in-frame clones alone and lacks a portion of them. The DNA gave D and trimming, while V, J and clone size come from that table. Here the sample spans approximately 46,000 clones, roughly 84% being singletons. The sample taken for sequencing was peripheral blood. The V gene is TRBV7-2, the J gene TRBJ1-1; D is unresolved. The TCR sequence derives from a human donor in a cohort sampled during active COVID-19. CDR3 nucleotide sequence: TGTGCCAGCAGCCGCCGGAGCCTCATGAACACTGAAGCTTTCTTT. Translation gives CASSRRSLMNTEAFF.